This entry is about one TCR beta chain. Libraries were prepared by immunoSEQ multiplex PCR; TCRdb keeps only in-frame clonotypes and omits some of them. The sample has some 290,000 clones; approximately 90% are singletons. The sample comes from a study of blood T cell repertoires in COVID-19. Across the study: The United States, Italy and Spain supplied acute and convalescent COVID-19 samples. Sample material is recorded as cDNA or gDNA derived from T cells, B-cell-depleted T cells, or PBMCs.

Trimming pared 5 bases from V and 0 bases from J, leaving 17 bases between. The CDR3 has 17 amino acids. Germline CDR1 is LNHDA and CDR2 is SQIVND (reference sequence). The V call is TRBV19, the J call TRBJ2-1, with D maybe TRBD2 (5 bases). The source is a woman aged 40-49 years with acute COVID-19. The sample consisted of PBMCs or T cells enriched from blood (not recorded which). In DNA form, the CDR3 reads TGTGCCAGTAGTCCCTACCTGGGGAGCAGCTCCTACAATGAGCAGTTCTTC. Amino acids: CASSPYLGSSSYNEQFF.